This TCR beta chain stems from a study of cytomegalovirus exposure and HLA in healthy donors. The study ran its PCR with 60 Vbeta and 13 Jbeta primers. Generated by immunoSEQ multiplex PCR, the TCRdb table keeps only in-frame clones and is missing some. The table lists approximately 140,000 clones, around 72% of them singletons. The TCR originated in a human donor in good health. The sequencing input was PBMCs.

In nucleotides, the CDR3 is TGTGCCAGCAGCGGCCGGGACAGGGCGGAGACCCAGTACTTC. Protein: CASSGRDRAETQYF. V and J are TRBV5-8 and TRBJ2-5, with 9 nucleotides matching TRBD1. CDR1 SGHTS and CDR2 YDEGEE come from the germline V gene. The CDR3 totals 14 residues. Trimming cost V 4 bases and J 5 bases; bases outside gene matches: 6.